The 27 T cell receptor beta chains below were found in one sample sequenced in a study of T-cell memory formation after mild COVID-19. TCRdb re-called the 5' RACE reads with MiXCR, one entry per CDR3 protein. The sample includes around 300,000 distinct CDR3 sequences, around 15% seen only once; the top ten take around 23%. The material sequenced was PBMCs or a T cell subset sorted from them (not recorded which). These receptors were taken from a man younger than 35 who had mild COVID-19 (a few samples of this study predate the infection). Cell type and time point are not known.

The chain links TRBV2 to TRBJ1-2; unclear D gene. Per germline, CDR1 SNHLY and CDR2 FYNNEI. V was cut by 7 bases and J by 4 bases, with 13 bases left in between. The CDR3 length is 13 residues. CDR3 amino acids: CASKTDSGYGYTF. DNA for the CDR3: TGTGCCAGCAAGACGGACTCGGGCTATGGCTACACCTTC.

This chain uses TRBV4-3 with TRBJ2-6; 9 bases align to TRBD1. The CDR3 has 16 residues. Germline V gene data show CDR1 as LGHNA and CDR2 as YSLEER. The V and J ends lost 1 base and 3 bases, in that order; junction bases with no gene match: 1. CDR3 nucleotides: TGCGCCAGCAGCCAAGGACAGGGGGTTGGGGCCAACGTCCTGACTTTC. It is translated as CASSQGQGVGANVLTF.

This clonotype was counted between two and nine times. This chain uses TRBV9 with TRBJ2-3; the D gene is possibly TRBD2 (6 bases). The germline V gene encodes CDR1 SGDLS and CDR2 YYNGEE. The V gene lost 3 bases and the J gene lost 2 bases, with 10 bases spanning the gap. This CDR3 comprises 14 residues. CDR3 DNA: TGTGCCAGCAGCGGCGGGACGGCCACAGATACGCAGTATTTT. It specifies CASSGGTATDTQYF.

The chain combines TRBV29-1 with TRBJ2-3; 11 bases agree with TRBD1. J was trimmed by 2 bases and V by 6 bases; bases with no gene match: 4. The CDR3 contains 14 residues. The germline gives CDR1 SQVTM, CDR2 ANQGSEA. CDR3 loop: CSVGQGGPTDTQYF. In DNA, the CDR3 is TGCAGCGTGGGACAGGGGGGACCCACAGATACGCAGTATTTT.

In this sample, this clonotype turned up a few times. J is TRBJ1-2 and V is TRBV9, with 7 positions matching TRBD1. Germline CDR1 SGDLS, CDR2 YYNGEE. CDR3 length: 14 residues. Trimming at V came to 2 bases and at J to 2 bases, leaving 3 bases not matched to a gene. CDR3 nucleotides: TGTGCCAGCAGCGTCCCGGGACAGAACTATGGCTACACCTTC. Protein: CASSVPGQNYGYTF.

In nucleotides, the CDR3 is TGCGCCAGCAGCTTAACGGGGGAGCGCACAGATACGCAGTATTTT. It is translated as CASSLTGERTDTQYF. The chain joins TRBV5-1 to TRBJ2-3, with D perhaps TRBD2 (6 bases). The V end was cut by 2 bases, the J end by 1 base, with 11 bases between. The CDR3 is 15 amino acids. CDR1 is SGHRS, CDR2 YFSETQ, per germline.

This clonotype has a handful of counts. The rearrangement links TRBV12-3 or TRBV12-4 to TRBJ2-5, with TRBD1 identical over 7 bases. The V and J ends lost 5 bases and 3 bases, in that order; junction bases with no gene match: 12. The CDR3 has 16 amino acids. The CDR3 spells CASSRQGQRSKETQYF. The CDR3 region has the DNA TGTGCCAGCAGTAGACAGGGCCAAAGGTCCAAAGAGACCCAGTACTTC.

This clonotype was detected a few times. The genes are TRBV7-2 and TRBJ1-1; D is perhaps TRBD1 (6 bases). The germline V and J ends were trimmed by 3 bases and 11 bases, with 16 bases remaining between them. Germline V lookup: CDR1 SGHTA, CDR2 FQGNSA. This CDR3 comprises 13 residues. The CDR3 protein is CASSFLQGTYAFF. The CDR3 DNA is TGTGCCAGCAGCTTCCTTCAGGGGACCTATGCTTTCTTT.

V gene TRBV15 combines with J gene TRBJ2-5; D is possibly TRBD2 (6 bases). Trimming took off 3 bases at V and 1 base at J, with 15 bases between the two ends. The germline gives CDR1 LNHNV, CDR2 YYDKDF (reference sequence). CDR3 length: 16 amino acids. As DNA, the CDR3 is TGTGCCACCAGCAGGGATCTTGGGGGGACCCAAGAGACCCAGTACTTC. Translated, it gives CATSRDLGGTQETQYF.

This clonotype occurred many times. The rearrangement links TRBV29-1 to TRBJ2-3; D is uncertain. The CDR3 length is 14 residues. CDR1 is SQVTM and CDR2 is ANQGSEA in the germline V gene. Trimming left V 4 bases short and J 0 bases short, with 11 bases between. The CDR3 region is CSVGKGSSTDTQYF. The CDR3 region has the DNA TGCAGCGTTGGTAAGGGTTCGAGCACAGATACGCAGTATTTT.

J is TRBJ2-5 and V is TRBV9; TRBD2 matches at 11 bases. CDR3 length: 16 residues. The V segment lost 3 bases and the J segment 5 bases; nucleotides outside the gene matches: 9. Germline V gene sequence: CDR1 SGDLS, CDR2 YYNGEE. This CDR3 is CASSAERLAGRETQYF. As DNA, the CDR3 is TGTGCCAGCAGCGCTGAACGACTAGCGGGGAGGGAGACCCAGTACTTC.

This clonotype was recorded at least ten times. V and J are TRBV12-3 or TRBV12-4 and TRBJ2-3; D is ambiguous. V was trimmed by 6 bases and J by 6 bases, leaving 10 bases between them. The CDR3 is made up of 12 amino acids. CDR3 loop: CASSPVGDTQYF. Here the CDR3 DNA reads TGTGCCAGCAGCCCCGTAGGGGATACGCAGTATTTT.

Only a few counts were recorded for this clonotype. The chain couples TRBV2 to TRBJ1-1, with D tentatively TRBD1 (5 bases). The CDR3 totals 13 residues. Trimming pared 10 bases from V and 5 bases from J, leaving 17 bases between. The germline gives CDR1 SNHLY, CDR2 FYNNEI. In nucleotides, the CDR3 is TGTGCCACCCGCCGGGGGGAAGGAACTGAAGCTTTCTTT. It yields the protein CATRRGEGTEAFF.

The V call is TRBV5-1, the J call TRBJ2-5; D possibly corresponds to TRBD1 (6 bases). This CDR3 comprises 15 residues. Trimming pared 2 bases from V and 4 bases from J, leaving 15 bases between. CDR1 is SGHRS, CDR2 YFSETQ, per germline. Here the CDR3 reads CASSLQGLSRETQYF. In DNA form, the CDR3 reads TGCGCCAGCAGCTTACAGGGCCTTAGTAGAGAGACCCAGTACTTC.

The chain links TRBV3-1 to TRBJ1-1; D is undetermined. Germline CDR1 reads LGHDT; CDR2 reads YNNKEL (reference sequence). The CDR3 has 13 amino acids. The germline V and J ends were trimmed by 4 bases and 7 bases, with 13 bases remaining between them. This CDR3 reads CASSPPARVEAFF. CDR3 coding DNA: TGTGCCAGCAGCCCCCCCGCGAGGGTTGAAGCTTTCTTT.

This clonotype was counted at least ten times. V and J are TRBV5-1 and TRBJ1-2; 11 bases line up with TRBD1. Germline CDR1 SGHRS, CDR2 YFSETQ. Trimming cost V 3 bases and J 3 bases; bases outside gene matches: 7. This CDR3 has 16 residues. This CDR3 is CASSSGGQGADYGYTF. The CDR3 DNA sequence: TGCGCCAGCAGCTCGGGTGGACAGGGGGCAGACTATGGCTACACCTTC. Combining the CDR3 with reference TRBV5-1 and TRBJ1-2 gives the whole variable domain KAGVTQTPRYLIKTRGQQVTLSCSPISGHRSVSWYQQTPGQGLQFLFEYFSETQRNKGNFPGRFSGRQFSNSRSEMNVSTLELGDSALYLCASSSGGQGADYGYTFGSGTRLTVV.

The genes are TRBV5-1 and TRBJ2-7; D may be TRBD1 or TRBD2 (5 bases each). V dropped 6 bases and J dropped 4 bases, with 17 bases sitting between them. Germline CDR1 reads SGHRS; CDR2 reads YFSETQ. The CDR3 totals 14 residues. The CDR3 region is CASKKSGPSYEQYF. The CDR3 nucleotides read TGCGCCAGCAAGAAATCGGGACCCTCATACGAGCAGTACTTC.

In this sample, this clonotype turned up a few times. V is TRBV20-1 and J is TRBJ1-5; D remains ambiguous. This CDR3 is built from 12 residues. V was cut by 0 bases and J by 6 bases, with 6 bases left in between. Germline assignment: CDR1 DFQATT and CDR2 SNEGSKA (reference sequence). The CDR3 nucleotides are TGCAGTGCTAGAGATAAAGGTCAGCCCCAGCATTTT. Protein sequence: CSARDKGQPQHF.

Only a few counts were recorded for this clonotype. CDR3 in amino acids: CSALSGGAKDTQYF. The DNA of the CDR3 is TGCAGTGCTCTGAGCGGGGGGGCCAAAGATACGCAGTATTTT. J is TRBJ2-3 and V is TRBV20-1; 10 bases align to TRBD2. This CDR3 contains 14 residues. CDR1 is DFQATT, CDR2 SNEGSKA, per germline (reference sequence). Trimming cost V 5 bases and J 5 bases; bases outside gene matches: 7.

This clonotype was found a few times. The J gene is TRBJ2-5, the V gene TRBV10-3; D unresolved. The CDR3 has 14 amino acids. Trimming stripped 3 bases from V and 1 base from J, with 9 bases between. Germline V gives CDR1 ENHRY, CDR2 SYGVKD. The CDR3 sequence is CAISDLDGQETQYF. In DNA, the CDR3 is TGTGCCATCAGTGACCTGGACGGCCAAGAGACCCAGTACTTC.

The table lists this clonotype with many counts. The DNA of the CDR3 is TGCGCCAGCAGCTTGGAGGCCGGCGGCAGGGAGACCCAGTACTTC. Its protein is CASSLEAGGRETQYF. The V call is TRBV5-1, the J call TRBJ2-5; D is unresolved. Per the germline V gene, CDR1 is SGHRS and CDR2 is YFSETQ. V was clipped by 0 bases and J by 5 bases, with 14 bases between them. The CDR3 covers 15 residues.

The table lists this clonotype with a few counts. This chain joins TRBV21-1 and TRBJ2-4; the DNA was not compared with TRBD2, the D call given in the table. TRBV21-1 is tagged as a pseudogene. The CDR3 loop spans 17 amino acids. The CDR3 DNA reads as TGTGCCAGCAACCTCCCCTCCAGGGGGCTCGTCAAAAACATTCAGTACTTC. Its protein product is CASNLPSRGLVKNIQYF.

The chain uses TRBV13 and TRBJ2-7; 7 bases match TRBD2. The ends lost 3 bases at V and 4 bases at J; junction bases unmatched: 9. In germline, CDR1 is PRHDT, CDR2 FYEKMQ (reference sequence). This CDR3 has 15 residues. CDR3: CASSFRGDSQYEQYF. CDR3 nucleotides: TGTGCCAGCAGCTTCCGGGGGGATTCTCAGTACGAGCAGTACTTC.

This clonotype turned up a few times. The rearrangement uses TRBV7-2 and TRBJ2-3; 12 bases map to TRBD2. The V segment lost 4 bases and the J segment 5 bases; nucleotides outside the gene matches: 4. In germline, CDR1 is SGHTA, CDR2 FQGNSA. The CDR3 loop spans 15 amino acids. The CDR3 sequence: CASSSSGGAIDTQYF. As DNA, the CDR3 is TGTGCCAGCAGCTCTAGCGGGGGGGCCATAGATACGCAGTATTTT.

This clonotype was seen only a few times. The J gene is TRBJ2-2, the V gene TRBV12-3 or TRBV12-4; a weak D match, TRBD1 (6 bases). V lost 9 bases and J lost 0, with 11 bases in between. The CDR3 consists of 14 residues. For the CDR3, the DNA is TGTGCCAGTCAGGGGACCGCGAACACCGGGGAGCTGTTTTTT. This sequence encodes CASQGTANTGELFF.

Only a few counts were recorded for this clonotype. This chain links TRBV7-2 with TRBJ2-5; D tentatively reads TRBD1 or TRBD2 (5 bases each). CDR1 and CDR2 from the germline V gene are SGHTA and FQGNSA. This CDR3 has 14 amino acids. With 5 bases removed from V and 9 bases from J, the gap between germline ends came to 19 bases. DNA for the CDR3: TGTGCCAGCAGCCCTGGGACGACGGGGTCGGCCCAGTACTTC. The encoded protein is CASSPGTTGSAQYF.

The rearrangement uses TRBV11-2 and TRBJ1-1, with TRBD1 matching over 8 bases. Losses at the gene ends were 8 bases for V and 8 bases for J; bases not matched to a gene: 10. The CDR3 runs 13 residues. Per germline, CDR1 SGHAT and CDR2 FQNNGV. CDR3 region: CASGDRGAGEAFF. CDR3 DNA sequence: TGTGCCAGCGGCGACAGGGGTGCGGGAGAAGCTTTCTTT. The variable domain in full, with the rest retrieved from reference TRBV11-2 and TRBJ1-1, is EAGVAQSPRYKIIEKRQSVAFWCNPISGHATLYWYQQILGQGPKLLIQFQNNGVVDDSQLPKDRFSAERLKGVDSTLKIQPAKLEDSAVYLCASGDRGAGEAFFGQGTRLTVV.